This entry lists 12 T cell receptor beta chains sequenced from one sample in a study of siplizumab effects on memory and regulatory T cells (dated by TCRdb to between 2018 and 2021). Library prep was done by the immunoSEQ multiplex PCR assay. Here the immuneACCESS table is served through TCRdb, limited to in-frame sequences with V and J called. Missing clones are a known gap in these copies; in checked studies unresolved V genes cover under half, and the rest lacks a known reason. The sample records roughly 40,000 clones, roughly 90% of which are singletons. Together, the top ten hold 0.25% of the sample. The sample comprised naive CD4+ T cells sorted from blood. The meaning of the sample's cell subset or site label: unstimulated naive T cells. These receptors originate from a human donor in good health.

The genes are TRBV6-6 and TRBJ1-1; the D is unclear. The CDR3 has 14 amino acids. Per the germline V gene, CDR1 is MNHNY and CDR2 is SVGAGI (reference sequence). V lost 3 bases and J lost 7, with 15 bases in between. In nucleotides, the CDR3 is TGTGCCAGCAGTTATGGGATTATGACGGGTGAAGCTTTCTTT. Its translation is CASSYGIMTGEAFF.

The gene calls are TRBV7-9 and TRBJ2-3; a weak D match, TRBD1 (6 bases). V was trimmed by 3 bases and J by 4 bases, leaving 17 bases between them. Looked up from germline, CDR1 is SEHNR and CDR2 is FQNEAQ (reference sequence). This CDR3 contains 16 residues. The CDR3 nucleotides are TGTGCCAGCAGCTTTTGGGACACTCGGGGCCCAGATACGCAGTATTTT. This sequence encodes CASSFWDTRGPDTQYF.

J is TRBJ2-5 and V is TRBV15; D is uncertain. Per germline, CDR1 LNHNV and CDR2 YYDKDF (reference sequence). The CDR3 loop spans 13 amino acids. The V end lost 3 bases, the J end lost 5 bases, and 10 bases lay between the germline ends. CDR3 bases: TGTGCCACCAGCAGGGACCTGGGGGAGACCCAGTACTTC. Translation: CATSRDLGETQYF.

This rearrangement joins TRBV12-5 to TRBJ2-7; TRBD2 might be the D (6 bases). Germline CDR1 and CDR2: LGHNT and FRNRAP. V was trimmed by 2 bases and J by 0 bases, leaving 26 bases between them. CDR3 length: 20 residues. The CDR3 spells CASGLPGGSQFRPSSYEQYF. DNA of the CDR3: TGTGCTAGTGGTTTGCCTGGGGGGAGTCAGTTCCGACCAAGCTCCTACGAGCAGTACTTC.

The CDR3 DNA follows: TGTGCCAGCAGAGCTTGGAGCGCTAGCTCCTACGAGCAGTACTTC. Translated, it gives CASRAWSASSYEQYF. The rearrangement joins TRBV27 to TRBJ2-7; no reliable D call. The CDR3 has 15 amino acids. V was pared by 6 bases and J by 0 bases, with 15 bases between. Germline V lookup: CDR1 MNHEY, CDR2 SMNVEV (reference sequence).

To note about this clone: One junction end does not reproduce the germline sequence, and a read error may be involved. The chain is built from TRBV7-9 and TRBJ2-2; tentative D call: TRBD2 (6 bases). This CDR3 is 17 amino acids long. Germline V gene data show CDR1 as SEHNR and CDR2 as FQNEAQ (reference sequence). In DNA form, the CDR3 reads TGTGCCAGCAGCTTAAGGAGCACGGCGCAGGCTCTGGGGGGGCTGTTTTTT. This encodes CASSLRSTAQALGGLFF.

This clone has a single count. V and J are TRBV25-1 and TRBJ2-1, with TRBD1 identical over 8 bases. Germline lookup yields CDR1 MGHDK and CDR2 SYGVNS. Unmatched junction bases numbered 5, after V lost 4 bases and J lost 0 bases. This CDR3 is 16 amino acids long. CDR3 coding DNA: TGTGCCAGCAGTGCGCGACAGGGGAGCTCCTACAATGAGCAGTTCTTC. Its translation: CASSARQGSSYNEQFF.

The CDR3 DNA reads TGTGCCAGCAGGGGGGTCGGGTTGTTTCGTGACGAGCAGTACTTC. This codes for CASRGVGLFRDEQYF. The chain is built from TRBV6-5 and TRBJ2-7; D may be TRBD1 or TRBD2 (5 bases each). V was trimmed by 6 bases and J by 5 bases, leaving 20 bases between them. CDR3 size: 15 residues. Germline assignment: CDR1 MNHEY and CDR2 SVGAGI.

V gene TRBV19 combines with J gene TRBJ2-5; 11 bases map to TRBD2. Germline values: CDR1 LNHDA, CDR2 SQIVND (reference sequence). Unmatched junction bases numbered 8, after V lost 5 bases and J lost 3 bases. The CDR3 runs to 16 residues. CDR3 sequence (DNA): TGTGCCAGTAGTCTGCTATTAGCGGGAGGGAAAGAGACCCAGTACTTC. Protein: CASSLLLAGGKETQYF.

The chain uses TRBV25-1 and TRBJ2-7; TRBD1 aligns across 10 bases. This CDR3 region has 15 residues. V was pared by 3 bases and J by 0 bases, with 2 bases of the junction left unmatched. Looked up from germline, CDR1 is MGHDK and CDR2 is SYGVNS. The CDR3 sequence: CASSDRDRGSYEQYF. CDR3 sequence (DNA): TGTGCCAGCAGTGACCGGGACAGGGGCTCCTACGAGCAGTACTTC.

The chain joins TRBV10-3 to TRBJ2-5; D not certain. The ends were cut back, 8 bases at V and 3 bases at J, with 7 bases in the middle. The CDR3 contains 11 residues. In germline, CDR1 is ENHRY, CDR2 SYGVKD. The CDR3 DNA is TGTGCCATCGGCCTTGAAGAGACCCAGTACTTC. Amino acid sequence: CAIGLEETQYF.

The rearrangement uses TRBV5-4 and TRBJ2-2; 11 positions agree with TRBD2. The germline V gene encodes CDR1 SGHNT and CDR2 YYREEE (reference sequence). This CDR3 is built from 15 residues. The trim removed 1 base at V and 6 bases at J, leaving 2 bases unmatched. The DNA of the CDR3 is TGTGCCAGCAGCTTGATAGCGGGGGGGTCCGGGGAGCTGTTTTTT. Protein sequence: CASSLIAGGSGELFF.